Reported below is one TCR beta chain. Its antigen is as yet unknown. This specimen belongs to a study of shared clonotypes between healthy human individuals. Study as a whole: Per donor, three plates held CD4 naive cells, three held CD4 memory, two held CD8 naive and one held CD8 memory.

CDR3 length equals 13 residues. In germline, CDR1 is SNHLY, CDR2 FYNNEI. Deletions cut 7 bases from V and 7 bases from J, with 16 bases between. Study findings and constraints: Non-shared clonotypes had lower generation probabilities than clonotypes shared by all four sorted-subset donors.

Authors' data handling: Filtering differed because ImmunoSEQ produced junction-only sequences that carried no quality scores. Some clones are missing from TCRdb's copy, which holds only in-frame ones; the method was immunoSEQ multiplex PCR. D and trimming come from the DNA, and the V and J calls and clone size come from that table. Among roughly 1 million clones listed, around 78% were seen once. The sequenced sample was memory CD4+ T cells from PBMCs. Documented subset: CD45RA-negative fraction. The chain joins TRBV2 to TRBJ1-2, with D hard to call. This receptor was obtained from a man younger than 35 in good health. Some clones in this sample may be carry-over from other donors' samples. In DNA, the CDR3 is TGTGCCAGCAAAACGTCTTTGGGAGGTGGCTACACCTTC. Translated, it gives CASKTSLGGGYTF.